This record covers a single TCR beta chain. Its antigen is unidentified. At the time of sampling, donors were nominally healthy, though unrecorded immune exposures were likely. The entry originates in a study of cytomegalovirus exposure and HLA in healthy donors. Overall study findings and caveats: The productive fraction for most TCR beta V segments was about 87% or about 30% in an earlier analysis. For most TCR sequences rarity was the rule, although some public TCRs occurred in many donors.

This PCR relied on a set of 60 Vbeta primers and 13 Jbeta primers. TCRdb keeps only in-frame clones here, not all; method: immunoSEQ multiplex PCR. The sample has about 210,000 clones; over 70% are singletons. What was sequenced was PBMCs. This sequence was found in a man in his forties in good health and CMV-seropositive.

The CDR3 DNA follows: TGCGCCAGCAGCTTGGTTCAGGGGTATGAGCAGTTCTTC. Translated: CASSLVQGYEQFF. The chain combines TRBV5-1 with TRBJ2-1; perhaps TRBD1 as D (6 bases). V was cut by 0 bases and J by 8 bases, with 9 bases left in between. Germline V gene sequence: CDR1 SGHRS, CDR2 YFSETQ. This CDR3 comprises 13 residues.